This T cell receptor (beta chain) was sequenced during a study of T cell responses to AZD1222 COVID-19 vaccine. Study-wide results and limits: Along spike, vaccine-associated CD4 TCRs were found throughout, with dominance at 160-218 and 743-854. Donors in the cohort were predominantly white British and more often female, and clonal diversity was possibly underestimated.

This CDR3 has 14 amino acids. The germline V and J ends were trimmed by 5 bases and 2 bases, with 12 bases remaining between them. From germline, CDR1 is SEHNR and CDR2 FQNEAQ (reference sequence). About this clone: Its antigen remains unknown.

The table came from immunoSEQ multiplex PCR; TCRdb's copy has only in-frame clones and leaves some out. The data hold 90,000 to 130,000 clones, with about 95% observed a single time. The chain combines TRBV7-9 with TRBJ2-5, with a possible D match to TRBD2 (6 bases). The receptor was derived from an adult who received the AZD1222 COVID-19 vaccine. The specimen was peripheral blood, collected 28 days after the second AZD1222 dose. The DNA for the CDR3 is TGTGCCAGCAGCCTCCATAGCGGACAAGAGACCCAGTACTTC. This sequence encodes CASSLHSGQETQYF. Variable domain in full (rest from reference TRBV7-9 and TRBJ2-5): DTGVSQNPRHKITKRGQNVTFRCDPISEHNRLYWYRQTLGQGPEFLTYFQNEAQLEKSRLLSDRFSAERPKGSFSTLEIQRTEQGDSAMYLCASSLHSGQETQYFGPGTRLLVL.